This T cell receptor beta chain was sequenced in a study of cytomegalovirus exposure and HLA in healthy donors. Findings and caveats of the study: The majority of TCR sequences were rare, yet some public TCRs appeared in many donors.

PCR amplification relied on 60 Vbeta primers (plus 13 Jbeta primers). The data were produced by immunoSEQ multiplex PCR, yet TCRdb's version contains in-frame clones alone and is incomplete. In the table there are some 78,000 clones, around 80% of which are singletons. Notes on this clone: The antigen is unknown.

Germline V gene lookup returns CDR1 SGHNT and CDR2 YENEEA. Trimming removed 1 base from V and 1 base from J, with 7 bases in between. CDR3 length equals 14 residues. This chain links TRBV11-3 with TRBJ1-1; D uncertain. The sequenced material came from PBMCs. The origin of this receptor is a man aged 45-65 years in good health and CMV-seropositive. The chain's CDR3 is CASSLGSANTEAFF. As DNA, the CDR3 is TGTGCCAGCAGCTTAGGGAGCGCGAACACTGAAGCTTTCTTT.